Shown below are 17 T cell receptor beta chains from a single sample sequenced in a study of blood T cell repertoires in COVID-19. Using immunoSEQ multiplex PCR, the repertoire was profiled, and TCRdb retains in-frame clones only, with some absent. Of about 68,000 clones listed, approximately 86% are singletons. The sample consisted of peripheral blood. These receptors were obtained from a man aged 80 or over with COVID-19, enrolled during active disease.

This chain's CDR3 is CASSPGTVPNTGELFF. CDR3 coding DNA: TGTGCCAGCAGCCCAGGGACAGTTCCCAACACCGGGGAGCTGTTTTTT. The chain has TRBV11-1 and TRBJ2-2, with 7 bases identical to TRBD1. This CDR3 has 16 residues. Germline trimming cut 5 bases from V and 2 bases from J; bases unmatched to any gene: 8. Germline V lookup: CDR1 SGHAT, CDR2 FQDESV (reference sequence).

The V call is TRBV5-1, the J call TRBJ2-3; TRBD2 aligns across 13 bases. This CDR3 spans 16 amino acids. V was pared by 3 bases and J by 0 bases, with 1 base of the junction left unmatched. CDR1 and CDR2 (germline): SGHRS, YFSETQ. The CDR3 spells CASSSGLAGSTDTQYF. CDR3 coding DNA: TGCGCCAGCAGCTCGGGACTAGCGGGGAGCACAGATACGCAGTATTTT.

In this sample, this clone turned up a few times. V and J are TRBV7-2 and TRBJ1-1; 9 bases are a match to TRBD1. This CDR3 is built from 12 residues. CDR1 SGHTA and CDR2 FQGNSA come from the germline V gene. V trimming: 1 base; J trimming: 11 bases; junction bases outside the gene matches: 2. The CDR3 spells CASSLGDRAAFF. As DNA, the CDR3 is TGTGCCAGCAGCTTAGGGGACAGGGCGGCTTTCTTT.

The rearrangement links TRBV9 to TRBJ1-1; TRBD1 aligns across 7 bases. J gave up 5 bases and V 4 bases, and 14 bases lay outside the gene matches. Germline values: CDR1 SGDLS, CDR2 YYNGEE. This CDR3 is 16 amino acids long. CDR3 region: CASSPKSQGSWTEAFF. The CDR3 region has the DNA TGTGCCAGCAGCCCTAAATCACAGGGGAGTTGGACTGAAGCTTTCTTT.

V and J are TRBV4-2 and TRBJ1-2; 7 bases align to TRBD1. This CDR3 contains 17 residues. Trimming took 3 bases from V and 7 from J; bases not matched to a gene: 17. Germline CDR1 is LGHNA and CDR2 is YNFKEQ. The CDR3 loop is CASSHSPTRGRRGGYTF. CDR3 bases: TGTGCCAGCAGCCATTCCCCGACGAGGGGGCGCAGGGGTGGCTACACCTTC.

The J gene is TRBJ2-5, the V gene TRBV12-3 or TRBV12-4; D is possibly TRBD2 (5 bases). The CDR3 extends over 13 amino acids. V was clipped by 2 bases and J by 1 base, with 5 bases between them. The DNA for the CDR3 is TGTGCCAGCAGTTTACTAGCCCAAGAGACCCAGTACTTC. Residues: CASSLLAQETQYF.

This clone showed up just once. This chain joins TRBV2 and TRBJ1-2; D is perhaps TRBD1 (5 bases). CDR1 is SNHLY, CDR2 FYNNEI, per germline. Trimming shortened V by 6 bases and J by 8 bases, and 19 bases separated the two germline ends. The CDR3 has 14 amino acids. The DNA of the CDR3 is TGTGCCAGCAGGGATCACAGGAGGGCGCGCGGCTACACCTTC. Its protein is CASRDHRRARGYTF.

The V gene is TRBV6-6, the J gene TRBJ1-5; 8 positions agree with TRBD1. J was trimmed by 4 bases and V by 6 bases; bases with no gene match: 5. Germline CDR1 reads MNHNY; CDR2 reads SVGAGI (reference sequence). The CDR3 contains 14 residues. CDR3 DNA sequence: TGTGCCAGCAGGCTGGGACAGGTGAATCAGCCCCAGCATTTT. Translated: CASRLGQVNQPQHF.

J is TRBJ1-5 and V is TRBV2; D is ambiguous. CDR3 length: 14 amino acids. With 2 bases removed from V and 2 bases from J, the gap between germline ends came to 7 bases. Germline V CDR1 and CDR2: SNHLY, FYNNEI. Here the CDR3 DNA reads TGTGCCAGCAGTGAATCCGGGGGCAATCAGCCCCAGCATTTT. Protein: CASSESGGNQPQHF.

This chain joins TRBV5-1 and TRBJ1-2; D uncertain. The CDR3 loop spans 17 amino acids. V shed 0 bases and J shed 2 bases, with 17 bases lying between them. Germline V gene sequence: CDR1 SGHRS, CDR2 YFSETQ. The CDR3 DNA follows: TGCGCCAGCAGCTTGGGCCGACTCGGGTCCCCGAACTATGGCTACACCTTC. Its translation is CASSLGRLGSPNYGYTF.

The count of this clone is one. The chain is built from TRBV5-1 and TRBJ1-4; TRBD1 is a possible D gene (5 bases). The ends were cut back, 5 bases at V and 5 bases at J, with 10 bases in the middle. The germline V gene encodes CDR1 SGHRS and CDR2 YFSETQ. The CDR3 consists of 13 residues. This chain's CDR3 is CASRETVNEKLFF. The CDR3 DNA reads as TGCGCCAGCAGAGAGACAGTCAATGAAAAACTGTTTTTT.

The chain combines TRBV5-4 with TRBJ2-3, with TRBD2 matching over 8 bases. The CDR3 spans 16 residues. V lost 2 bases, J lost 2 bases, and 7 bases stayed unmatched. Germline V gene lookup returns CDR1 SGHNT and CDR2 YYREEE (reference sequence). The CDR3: CASSLAAGGNTDTQYF. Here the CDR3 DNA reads TGTGCCAGCAGCTTAGCCGCGGGGGGAAACACAGATACGCAGTATTTT.

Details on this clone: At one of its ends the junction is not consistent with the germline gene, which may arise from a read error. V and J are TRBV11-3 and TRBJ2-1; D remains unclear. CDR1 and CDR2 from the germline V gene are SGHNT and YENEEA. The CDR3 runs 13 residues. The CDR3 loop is CASSTGAYDEQFF. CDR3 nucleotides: TGTGCCAGCAGCACGGGTGCCTACGATGAGCAGTTCTTC. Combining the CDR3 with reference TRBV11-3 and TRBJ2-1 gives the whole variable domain EAGVVQSPRYKIIEKKQPVAFWCNPISGHNTLYWYLQNLGQGPELLIRYENEEAVDDSQLPKDRFSAERLKGVDSTLKIQPAELGDSAVYLCASSTGAYDEQFFGPGTRLTVL.

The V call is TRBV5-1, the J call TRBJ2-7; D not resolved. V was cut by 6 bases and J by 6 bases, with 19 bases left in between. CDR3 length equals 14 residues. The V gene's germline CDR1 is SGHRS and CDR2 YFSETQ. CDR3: CASKLDPNGFEQYF. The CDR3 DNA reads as TGCGCCAGCAAACTTGATCCCAACGGGTTCGAGCAGTACTTC.

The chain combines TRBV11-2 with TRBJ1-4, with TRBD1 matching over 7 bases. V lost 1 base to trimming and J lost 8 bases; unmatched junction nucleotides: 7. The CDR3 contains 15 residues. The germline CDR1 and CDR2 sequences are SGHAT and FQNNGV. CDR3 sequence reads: CASSLVGGGEEKLFF. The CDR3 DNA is TGTGCCAGCAGCTTAGTTGGAGGGGGCGAAGAAAAACTGTTTTTT.

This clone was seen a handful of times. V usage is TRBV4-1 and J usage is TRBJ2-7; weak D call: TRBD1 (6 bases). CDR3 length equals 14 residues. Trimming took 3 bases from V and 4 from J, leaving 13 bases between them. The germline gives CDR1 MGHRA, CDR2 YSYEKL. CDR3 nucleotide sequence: TGCGCCAGCAGCCATGGGACACCCCCTTACGAGCAGTACTTC. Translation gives CASSHGTPPYEQYF.

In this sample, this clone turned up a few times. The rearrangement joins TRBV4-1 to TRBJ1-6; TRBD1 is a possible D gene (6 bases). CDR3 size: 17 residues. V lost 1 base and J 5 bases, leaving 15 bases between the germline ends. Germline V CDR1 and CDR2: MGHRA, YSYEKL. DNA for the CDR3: TGCGCCAGCAGCCAAGGCAGGGGTGGCCCCCATAATTCACCCCTCCACTTT. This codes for CASSQGRGGPHNSPLHF.